This T cell receptor beta chain was profiled in a study of blood T cell repertoires in COVID-19. Study at large: Material from acute and convalescent COVID-19 was sourced from the United States, Italy and Spain. The analysed material was cDNA or gDNA that came from T cells, B-cell-depleted T cells, or PBMCs.

The CDR3 has 14 amino acids. Germline-derived CDR1 and CDR2 are MDHEN and SYDVKM. With V trimmed by 5 bases and J by 7 bases, 8 bases remained unmatched. In the original analysis: Using reference gene primer amplification, nucleated cell counts were estimated. Assay used: immunoSEQ multiplex PCR; TCRdb lists only in-frame clones, some missing. From that table come the V and J calls and clone size; the DNA was used to work out D and trimming. The sample includes hundreds of thousands of clones, roughly 88% of them seen just once. Patients in Seattle were enrolled during active infection, then followed longitudinally.

The chain uses TRBV28 and TRBJ1-2; 9 bases fit TRBD1. The sequencing input was peripheral blood. The receptor comes from a woman in her 30s with COVID-19, enrolled during active disease. For the CDR3, the DNA is TGTGCCAGCAGTATACCGGGACAGGGCGCTGGCTACACCTTC. Protein: CASSIPGQGAGYTF.